This record looks at one TCR beta chain sequence and its context. The antigen remains unidentified. This specimen belongs to a study of T cells in localized non-small cell lung cancer. Broader study findings: Among blood samples, higher T cell density accompanied longer overall survival.

Measured with immunoSEQ multiplex PCR; TCRdb has only the in-frame clones, and not every one. The data show about 82,000 clones, about 78% seen once. Germline V gives CDR1 LGHNA, CDR2 YSLEER. Unmatched junction bases numbered 8, after V lost 3 bases and J lost 4 bases. This CDR3 has 16 residues. The source is a man between 40 and 75 years old with stage II squamous cell lung carcinoma. This sequence joins TRBV4-3 and TRBJ2-1, with 8 bases matching TRBD2. The sequencing here drew on PBMCs, taken before any cancer treatment. CDR3 bases: TGCGCCAGCAGCCAGGATACGGGGACTAGGTACAATGAGCAGTTCTTC. This sequence encodes CASSQDTGTRYNEQFF.